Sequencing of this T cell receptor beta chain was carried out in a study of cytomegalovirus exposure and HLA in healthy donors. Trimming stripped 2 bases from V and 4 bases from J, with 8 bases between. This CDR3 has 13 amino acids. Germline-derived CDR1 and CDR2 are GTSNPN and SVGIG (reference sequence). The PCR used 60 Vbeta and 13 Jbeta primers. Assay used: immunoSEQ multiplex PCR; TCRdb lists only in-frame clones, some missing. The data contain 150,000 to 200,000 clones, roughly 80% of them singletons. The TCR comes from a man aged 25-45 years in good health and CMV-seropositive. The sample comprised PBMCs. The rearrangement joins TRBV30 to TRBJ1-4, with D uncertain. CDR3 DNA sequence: TGTGCCTGGAGTAGAGGGTTTAATGAAAAACTGTTTTTT. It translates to CAWSRGFNEKLFF.